This T cell receptor (beta chain) comes out of a study of blood T cell repertoires in COVID-19. To note about this clone: Within the sample, other DNA sequences also encode this same CDR3.

TCRdb's table, derived via immunoSEQ multiplex PCR, lists solely in-frame clones and lacks some. Here the sample spans about 290,000 clones, about nine tenths being singletons. The CDR3 consists of 12 residues. V was pared by 2 bases and J by 4 bases, with 6 bases between. The V gene's germline CDR1 is SGHRS and CDR2 YFSETQ. V is TRBV5-1 and J is TRBJ2-5; D is unclear. This receptor was taken from a middle-aged woman who had recovered from COVID-19. Sequencing was performed on PBMCs or T cells enriched from blood (not recorded which). The CDR3 is CASSLDRETQYF. The CDR3 nucleotides read TGCGCCAGCAGCTTAGATAGAGAGACCCAGTACTTC.